This entry describes one T cell receptor beta chain. No antigen is known for it. J lost 9 bases, V lost 0 bases, and 6 bases had no gene match. The germline gives CDR1 GTSNPN, CDR2 SVGIG (reference sequence). This CDR3 is built from 14 residues. This record comes from a study of beta chain features in type 1 diabetes. Investigators reverse transcribed all isolated RNA, so they sequenced expressed TCRB transcripts. Data came from immunoSEQ multiplex PCR; TCRdb stores just in-frame clones and leaves some out. The repertoire holds more than 350,000 clones, with more than 9.5% as singletons. Study-wide points: PCR may have favored shorter templates equally in patients and controls.

The rearrangement joins TRBV30 to TRBJ2-1, with 9 bases identical to TRBD1. Sequencing was performed on naive CD4+ T cells from blood. The receptor comes from a woman between 18 and 29 years old in good health. CDR3 in amino acids: CAWSVQGARGEQFF. The CDR3 region has the DNA TGTGCCTGGAGTGTACAGGGGGCTAGAGGTGAGCAGTTCTTC.